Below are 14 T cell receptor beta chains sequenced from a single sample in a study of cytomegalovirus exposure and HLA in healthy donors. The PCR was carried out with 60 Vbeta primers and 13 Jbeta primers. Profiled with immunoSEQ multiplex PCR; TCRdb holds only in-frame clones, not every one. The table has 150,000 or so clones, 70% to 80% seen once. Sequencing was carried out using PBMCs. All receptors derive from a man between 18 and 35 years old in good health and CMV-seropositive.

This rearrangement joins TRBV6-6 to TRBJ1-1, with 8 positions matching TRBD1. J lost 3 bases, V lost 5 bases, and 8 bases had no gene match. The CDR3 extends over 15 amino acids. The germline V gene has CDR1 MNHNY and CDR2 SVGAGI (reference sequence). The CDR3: CASSAGTGGDTEAFF. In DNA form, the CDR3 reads TGTGCCAGCAGTGCGGGGACAGGCGGGGACACTGAAGCTTTCTTT.

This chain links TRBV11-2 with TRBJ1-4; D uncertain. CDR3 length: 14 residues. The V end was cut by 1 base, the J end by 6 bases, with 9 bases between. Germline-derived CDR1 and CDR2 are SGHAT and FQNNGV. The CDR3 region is CASSLGFRDEKLFF. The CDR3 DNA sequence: TGTGCCAGCAGCTTAGGGTTTCGGGATGAAAAACTGTTTTTT.

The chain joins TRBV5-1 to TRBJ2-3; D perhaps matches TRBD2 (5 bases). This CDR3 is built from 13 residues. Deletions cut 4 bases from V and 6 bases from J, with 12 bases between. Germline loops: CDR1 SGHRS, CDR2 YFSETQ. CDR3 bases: TGCGCCAGCAGCCGGGGAGTAGGGGATACGCAGTATTTT. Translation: CASSRGVGDTQYF.

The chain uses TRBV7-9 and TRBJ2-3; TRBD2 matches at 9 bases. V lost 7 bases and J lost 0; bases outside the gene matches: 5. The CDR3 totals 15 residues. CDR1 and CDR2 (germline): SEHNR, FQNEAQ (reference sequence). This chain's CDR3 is CASTRREGSTDTQYF. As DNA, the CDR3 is TGTGCCAGCACCCGGCGGGAGGGGAGCACAGATACGCAGTATTTT.

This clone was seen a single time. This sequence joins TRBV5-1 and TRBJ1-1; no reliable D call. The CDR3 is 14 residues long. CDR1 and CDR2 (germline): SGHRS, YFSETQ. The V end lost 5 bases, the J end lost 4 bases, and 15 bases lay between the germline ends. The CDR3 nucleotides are TGCGCCAGCAGTGGGTCCACGGGGTTCACTGAAGCTTTCTTT. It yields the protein CASSGSTGFTEAFF.

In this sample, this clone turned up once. In nucleotides, the CDR3 is TGTGCCAGCAGTTTATCGTTCGGGCAGGGTCAAGAGACCCAGTACTTC. Protein sequence: CASSLSFGQGQETQYF. The chain combines TRBV27 with TRBJ2-5; tentative D call: TRBD1 (5 bases). The CDR3 covers 16 residues. Looked up from germline, CDR1 is MNHEY and CDR2 is SMNVEV (reference sequence). V was clipped by 0 bases and J by 2 bases, with 13 bases between them.

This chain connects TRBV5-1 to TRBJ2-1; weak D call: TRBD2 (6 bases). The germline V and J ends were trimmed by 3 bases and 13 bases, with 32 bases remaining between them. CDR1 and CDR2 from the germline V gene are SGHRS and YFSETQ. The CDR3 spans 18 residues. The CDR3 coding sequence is TGCGCCAGCAGCTCACTACTAGTAGCTAGTGGGGGGTTATTTGGACAGTTCTTC. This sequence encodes CASSSLLVASGGLFGQFF. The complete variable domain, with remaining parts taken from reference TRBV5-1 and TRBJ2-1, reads KAGVTQTPRYLIKTRGQQVTLSCSPISGHRSVSWYQQTPGQGLQFLFEYFSETQRNKGNFPGRFSGRQFSNSRSEMNVSTLELGDSALYLCASSSLLVASGGLFGQFFGPGTRLTVL.

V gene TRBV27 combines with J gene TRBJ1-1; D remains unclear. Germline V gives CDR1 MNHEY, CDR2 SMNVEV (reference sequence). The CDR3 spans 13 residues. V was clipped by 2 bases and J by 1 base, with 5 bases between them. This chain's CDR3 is CASSLTANTEAFF. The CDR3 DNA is TGTGCCAGCAGTTTAACAGCGAACACTGAAGCTTTCTTT.

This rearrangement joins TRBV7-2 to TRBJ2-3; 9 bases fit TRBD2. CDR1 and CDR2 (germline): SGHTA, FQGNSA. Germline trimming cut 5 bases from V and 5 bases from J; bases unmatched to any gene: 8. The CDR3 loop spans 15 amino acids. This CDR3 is CASSVIAGAVDTQYF. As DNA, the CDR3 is TGTGCCAGCAGCGTAATAGCGGGAGCGGTAGATACGCAGTATTTT.

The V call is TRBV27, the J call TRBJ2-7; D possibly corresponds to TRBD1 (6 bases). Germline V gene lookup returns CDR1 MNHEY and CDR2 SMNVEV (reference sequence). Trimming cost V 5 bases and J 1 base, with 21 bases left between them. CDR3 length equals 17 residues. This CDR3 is CASSPFPRTAPSYEQYF. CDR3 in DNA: TGTGCCAGCAGTCCCTTCCCCCGGACAGCCCCTTCCTACGAGCAGTACTTC.

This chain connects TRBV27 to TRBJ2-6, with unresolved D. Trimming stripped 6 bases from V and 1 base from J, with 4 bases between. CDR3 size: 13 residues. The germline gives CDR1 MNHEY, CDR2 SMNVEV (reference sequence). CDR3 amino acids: CASSSSGANVLTF. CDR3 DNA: TGTGCCAGCAGCTCTTCTGGGGCCAACGTCCTGACTTTC.

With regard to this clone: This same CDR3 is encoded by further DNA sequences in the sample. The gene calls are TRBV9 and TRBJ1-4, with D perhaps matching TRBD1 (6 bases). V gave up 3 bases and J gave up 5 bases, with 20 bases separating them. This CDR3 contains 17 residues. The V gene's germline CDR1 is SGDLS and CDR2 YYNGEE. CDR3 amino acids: CASSAETDSQRNEKLFF. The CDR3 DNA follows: TGTGCCAGCAGCGCGGAAACGGACAGCCAGAGAAATGAAAAACTGTTTTTT.

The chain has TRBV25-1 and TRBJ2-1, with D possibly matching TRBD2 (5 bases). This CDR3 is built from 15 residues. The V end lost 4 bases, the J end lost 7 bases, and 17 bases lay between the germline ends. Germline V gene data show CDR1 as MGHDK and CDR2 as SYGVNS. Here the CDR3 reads CASSVYRGSGNEQFF. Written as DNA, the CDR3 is TGTGCCAGCAGTGTATATCGAGGCAGCGGAAATGAGCAGTTCTTC. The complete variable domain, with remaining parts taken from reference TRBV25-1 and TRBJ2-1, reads EADIYQTPRYLVIGTGKKITLECSQTMGHDKMYWYQQDPGMELHLIHYSYGVNSTEKGDLSSESTVSRIRTEHFPLTLESARPSHTSQYLCASSVYRGSGNEQFFGPGTRLTVL.

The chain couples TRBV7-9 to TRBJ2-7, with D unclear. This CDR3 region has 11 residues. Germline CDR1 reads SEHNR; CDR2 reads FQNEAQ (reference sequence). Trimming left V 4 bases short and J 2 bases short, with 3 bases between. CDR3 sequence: CASSSAYEQYF. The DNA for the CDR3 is TGTGCCAGCAGCTCAGCCTACGAGCAGTACTTC.